These 19 T cell receptor beta chains came from one sample sequenced in a study of blood T cell repertoires in COVID-19. The assay was immunoSEQ multiplex PCR, and TCRdb's table has in-frame clones only and misses some. The table includes 70,000 to 95,000 clones, about 92% detected once. The specimen sequenced was peripheral blood. These receptor sequences come from a woman aged 60 to 75 with active COVID-19.

This chain uses TRBV7-9 with TRBJ2-3, with 11 nucleotides matching TRBD2. The CDR3 spans 15 residues. V shed 7 bases and J 1 base; nucleotides not matched to a gene: 4. Germline-derived CDR1 and CDR2 are SEHNR and FQNEAQ (reference sequence). The CDR3 here is CASTLGLAGTDTQYF. DNA for the CDR3: TGTGCCAGCACCCTGGGACTAGCGGGCACAGATACGCAGTATTTT.

The chain employs TRBV11-3 and TRBJ2-3; 9 bases match TRBD1. CDR1 SGHNT and CDR2 YENEEA come from the germline V gene. Germline trimming cut 5 bases from V and 4 bases from J; bases unmatched to any gene: 10. This CDR3 is built from 16 residues. This CDR3 reads CASSAPGTGLPDTQYF. DNA of the CDR3: TGTGCCAGCAGCGCCCCCGGGACAGGGCTTCCAGATACGCAGTATTTT.

This clone was counted a few times. The J gene is TRBJ1-5, the V gene TRBV19; TRBD1 aligns across 8 bases. CDR3 size: 13 residues. V was pared by 6 bases and J by 6 bases, with 4 bases of the junction left unmatched. Germline V CDR1 and CDR2: LNHDA, SQIVND (reference sequence). The CDR3 region has the DNA TGTGCCAGTAGGGACAGGGAACGTCAGCCCCAGCATTTT. Protein product: CASRDRERQPQHF.

CDR3 residues: CASSIDSRSAEAFF. The CDR3 bases are TGTGCCAGTAGTATAGATTCGAGGTCAGCTGAAGCTTTCTTT. The genes are TRBV19 and TRBJ1-1; D not resolved. The germline V and J ends were trimmed by 0 bases and 6 bases, with 11 bases remaining between them. The CDR3 is made up of 14 amino acids. Germline CDR1 is LNHDA and CDR2 is SQIVND (reference sequence). Filled out from reference TRBV19 and TRBJ1-1, the complete variable domain reads DGGITQSPKYLFRKEGQNVTLSCEQNLNHDAMYWYRQDPGQGLRLIYYSQIVNDFQKGDIAEGYSVSREKKESFPLTVTSAQKNPTAFYLCASSIDSRSAEAFFGQGTRLTVV.

V gene TRBV15 combines with J gene TRBJ1-1, with D maybe TRBD1 (6 bases). The CDR3 is 13 amino acids. Per the germline V gene, CDR1 is LNHNV and CDR2 is YYDKDF (reference sequence). With 2 bases removed from V and 5 bases from J, the gap between germline ends came to 9 bases. The CDR3 protein is CATSRNRDTEAFF. The DNA for the CDR3 is TGTGCCACCAGCAGAAACAGGGATACTGAAGCTTTCTTT. The whole variable domain, remainder taken from reference TRBV15 and TRBJ1-1, is DAMVIQNPRYQVTQFGKPVTLSCSQTLNHNVMYWYQQKSSQAPKLLFHYYDKDFNNEADTPDNFQSRRPNTSFCFLDIRSPGLGDTAMYLCATSRNRDTEAFFGQGTRLTVV.

The CDR3 sequence is CASSESVQGIESNQPQHF. CDR3 coding DNA: TGCGCCAGCAGTGAGTCAGTACAGGGAATTGAGAGCAATCAGCCCCAGCATTTT. The rearrangement uses TRBV10-1 and TRBJ1-5; maybe TRBD1 (6 bases). V lost 0 bases, J lost 1 base, and 16 bases lay in between. The germline V gene encodes CDR1 WNHNN and CDR2 SYGVQD (reference sequence). The CDR3 has 18 amino acids.

The chain couples TRBV9 to TRBJ1-1; a possible D gene is TRBD1 (5 bases). This CDR3 comprises 15 residues. V dropped 4 bases and J dropped 0 bases, with 13 bases sitting between them. CDR1 is SGDLS and CDR2 is YYNGEE in the germline V gene. CDR3: CASSPAGHLNTEAFF. The CDR3 DNA sequence: TGTGCCAGCAGCCCCGCAGGACACCTGAACACTGAAGCTTTCTTT.

This sequence joins TRBV11-2 and TRBJ2-3, with 10 bases lining up with TRBD1. The germline gives CDR1 SGHAT, CDR2 FQNNGV. V lost 4 bases and J lost 4; bases outside the gene matches: 14. The CDR3 length is 18 residues. The CDR3 DNA reads TGTGCCAGCAGCTCCCGGGACAGGGGTGTAGAAGACGCAGATACGCAGTATTTT. Protein product: CASSSRDRGVEDADTQYF.

This chain connects TRBV7-8 to TRBJ2-1; D gene unclear. The germline gives CDR1 SGHVS, CDR2 FQNEAQ. The CDR3 covers 16 residues. Trimming shortened V by 1 base and J by 0 bases, and 10 bases separated the two germline ends. The CDR3 here is CASSLEWRSSYNEQFF. DNA for the CDR3: TGTGCCAGCAGCTTAGAATGGCGGAGCTCCTACAATGAGCAGTTCTTC.

The rearrangement joins TRBV3-1 (or the pseudogene TRBV3-2) to TRBJ2-7; TRBD1 matches at 9 bases. The trim removed 4 bases at V and 1 base at J, leaving 8 bases unmatched. CDR3 length: 16 amino acids. Germline values: CDR1 LGHDT, CDR2 YNNKEL (reference sequence). The CDR3 bases are TGTGCCAGCAGCCGTTCCTCCGGGACAGGGTCCTACGAGCAGTACTTC. This codes for CASSRSSGTGSYEQYF.

The rearrangement joins TRBV6-5 to TRBJ2-7; 8 bases align to TRBD1. V was clipped by 7 bases and J by 2 bases; unmatched bases: 10. The germline CDR1 and CDR2 sequences are MNHEY and SVGAGI. There are 15 residues in the CDR3. CDR3 protein: CASILEDRATYEQYF. The CDR3 bases are TGTGCCAGCATATTGGAGGACAGGGCTACCTACGAGCAGTACTTC.

V usage is TRBV11-3 and J usage is TRBJ2-7; 7 bases agree with TRBD1. The CDR3 spans 13 residues. Trimming took 4 bases from V and 1 from J; bases not matched to a gene: 1. The germline V gene encodes CDR1 SGHNT and CDR2 YENEEA. CDR3 DNA sequence: TGTGCCAGCAGCTGGGGACAGTCCTACGAGCAGTACTTC. This translates into CASSWGQSYEQYF.

The genes are TRBV9 and TRBJ2-1; 7 bases fit TRBD2. This CDR3 spans 15 amino acids. Germline trimming cut 3 bases from V and 8 bases from J; bases unmatched to any gene: 11. Germline CDR1 SGDLS, CDR2 YYNGEE. CDR3 DNA: TGTGCCAGCAGCGAGAGGCTAGCGGCCACGGATGAGCAGTTCTTC. This encodes CASSERLAATDEQFF.

This chain uses TRBV19 with TRBJ1-1; 10 bases line up with TRBD1. V dropped 7 bases and J dropped 3; count of bases not matched to a gene: 11. Germline CDR1 and CDR2: LNHDA and SQIVND (reference sequence). The CDR3 is 16 amino acids. This CDR3 is CASKISRTGGDTEAFF. The CDR3 coding sequence is TGTGCCAGTAAAATTAGTCGGACAGGGGGAGACACTGAAGCTTTCTTT.

The chain has TRBV2 and TRBJ2-7, with TRBD2 as a possible D gene (6 bases). Deletions cut 8 bases from V and 0 bases from J, with 8 bases between. From germline, CDR1 is SNHLY and CDR2 FYNNEI. CDR3 length equals 12 residues. The CDR3 nucleotides are TGTGCCAGCGGCGGGAACTCCTACGAGCAGTACTTC. Translated, it gives CASGGNSYEQYF.

The chain has TRBV5-1 and TRBJ1-5; D perhaps matches TRBD1 (6 bases). V was trimmed by 0 bases and J by 7 bases, leaving 14 bases between them. The CDR3 runs 15 residues. Germline V gives CDR1 SGHRS, CDR2 YFSETQ. CDR3 nucleotides: TGCGCCAGCAGCTTGGATGCAGGGGATCGACAGCCCCAGCATTTT. It specifies CASSLDAGDRQPQHF.

This chain joins TRBV19 and TRBJ1-1; 8 bases agree with TRBD1. V lost 4 bases to trimming and J lost 1 base; unmatched junction nucleotides: 8. The CDR3 runs 16 residues. The germline CDR1 and CDR2 sequences are LNHDA and SQIVND (reference sequence). CDR3 DNA sequence: TGTGCCAGTAGTACCACGGACAGGGTGAGGAACACTGAAGCTTTCTTT. This encodes CASSTTDRVRNTEAFF.

V usage is TRBV4-1 and J usage is TRBJ2-7; possibly TRBD2 for D (6 bases). Trimming shortened V by 4 bases and J by 7 bases, and 17 bases separated the two germline ends. Germline V lookup: CDR1 MGHRA, CDR2 YSYEKL. The CDR3 totals 14 residues. CDR3 in amino acids: CASSPAPGGGEQYF. CDR3 nucleotides: TGCGCCAGCAGCCCCGCACCCGGGGGAGGAGAGCAGTACTTC.

The table lists this clone with a count of one. The V gene is TRBV11-2, the J gene TRBJ2-2, with TRBD2 identical over 7 bases. Germline-derived CDR1 and CDR2 are SGHAT and FQNNGV. Trimming took 3 bases from V and 5 from J; bases not matched to a gene: 3. The CDR3 has 14 amino acids. The CDR3 region has the DNA TGTGCCAGCAGCTTCCTGCGGGGGACCGGGGAGCTGTTTTTT. Translated, it gives CASSFLRGTGELFF.